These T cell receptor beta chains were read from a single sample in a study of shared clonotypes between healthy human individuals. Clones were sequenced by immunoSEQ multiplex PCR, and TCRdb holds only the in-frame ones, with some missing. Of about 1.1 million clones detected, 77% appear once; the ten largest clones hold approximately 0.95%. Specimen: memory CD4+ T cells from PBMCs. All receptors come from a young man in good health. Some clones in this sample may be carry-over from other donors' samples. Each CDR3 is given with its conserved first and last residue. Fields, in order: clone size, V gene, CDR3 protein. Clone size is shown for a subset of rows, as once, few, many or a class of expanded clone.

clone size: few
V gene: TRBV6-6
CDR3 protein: CASSTQILENEQFF

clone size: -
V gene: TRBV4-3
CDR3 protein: CASSQDKGAYEQYF

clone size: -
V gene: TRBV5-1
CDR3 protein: CASSLGAGSTDTQYF

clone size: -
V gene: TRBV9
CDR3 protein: CASSVAPGQGTYGYTF

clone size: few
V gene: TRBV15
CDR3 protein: CATSRDKWEVNTEAFF

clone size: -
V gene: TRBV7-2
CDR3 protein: CASSLDNGRGYTF

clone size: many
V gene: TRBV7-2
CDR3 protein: CASSPTRGPQGTQYF

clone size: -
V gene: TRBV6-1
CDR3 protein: CASSEGDPGGYTF

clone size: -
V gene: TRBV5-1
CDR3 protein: CASSLGERTNEKLFF

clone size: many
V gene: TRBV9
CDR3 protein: CASSVGSYYGYTF

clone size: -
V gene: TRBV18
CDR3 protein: CASSRDGGAFYEQYF

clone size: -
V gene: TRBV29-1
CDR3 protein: CSVVQDPPYGYTF

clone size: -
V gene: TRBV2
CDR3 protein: CASTRITTNEKLFF

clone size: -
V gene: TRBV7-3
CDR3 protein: CASSLSQAKGLNTQYF

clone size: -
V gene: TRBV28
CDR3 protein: CASSLWPGAKVSGYTF

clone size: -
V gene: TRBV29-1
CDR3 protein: CSGGQGGETQYF

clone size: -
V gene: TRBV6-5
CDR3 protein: CASRKLAGVSYEQYF

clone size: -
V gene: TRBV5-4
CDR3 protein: CASRGQDGNTEAFF

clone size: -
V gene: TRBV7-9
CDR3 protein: CASRRATNEKLFF

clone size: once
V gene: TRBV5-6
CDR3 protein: CASSLGQTRGETQYF

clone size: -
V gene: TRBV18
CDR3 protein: CASSGTGPKETQYF

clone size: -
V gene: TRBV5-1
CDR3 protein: CASSWGVNTEAFF

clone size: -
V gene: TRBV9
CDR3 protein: CASSPGASGGNQPQHF

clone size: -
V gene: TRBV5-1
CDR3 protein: CASSLGQALDEQYF

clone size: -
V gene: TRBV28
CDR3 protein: CASRPHGGSNVLTF

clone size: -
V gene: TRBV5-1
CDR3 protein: CASSSLANTGELFF

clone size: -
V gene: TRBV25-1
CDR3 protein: CASSATTDTQYF

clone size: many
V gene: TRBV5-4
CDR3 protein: CASSWRNTEAFF

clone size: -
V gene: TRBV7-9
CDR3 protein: CASSLIFLYNEQFF

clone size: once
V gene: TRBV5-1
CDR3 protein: CASSLAATSGYNEQFF

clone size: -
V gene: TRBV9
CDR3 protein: CASSRDSGYGYTF

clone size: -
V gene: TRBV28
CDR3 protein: CASSSGGPENIQYF

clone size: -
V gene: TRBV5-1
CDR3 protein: CASSLSLAGVGNEQFF

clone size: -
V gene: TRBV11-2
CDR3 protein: CASSAGGAGVTDTQYF